Following are 20 T cell receptor beta chains from one sample sequenced in a study of graft-versus-host responses after intestinal transplantation. The repertoire was sequenced with immunoSEQ multiplex PCR; TCRdb's copy has only in-frame clones and lacks some. The table includes 80,000 to 100,000 clones, roughly 90% detected once. No antigens are known for them. Material: unstimulated CD4+ T cells sorted from spleen or lymph node cells, obtained before intestinal transplant. Receptors originate from a human donor who received an intestinal transplant.

This chain joins TRBV11-2 and TRBJ1-5; TRBD1 matches 9 bases. The CDR3 is made up of 15 amino acids. Germline V gene lookup returns CDR1 SGHAT and CDR2 FQNNGV. The ends lost 5 bases at V and 6 bases at J; junction bases unmatched: 8. In DNA form, the CDR3 reads TGTGCCAGCAGCCTAGGACAGGGGCCAGCTCAGCCCCAGCATTTT. Translation gives CASSLGQGPAQPQHF.

J is TRBJ2-7 and V is TRBV10-1; D may be TRBD1 (5 bases). Germline assignment: CDR1 WNHNN and CDR2 SYGVQD (reference sequence). This CDR3 spans 13 amino acids. Trimming removed 6 bases from V and 3 bases from J, with 12 bases in between. In DNA, the CDR3 is TGCGCCAGCAGGGCAGGGATCGGCTACGAGCAGTACTTC. Its protein is CASRAGIGYEQYF.

This chain connects TRBV29-1 to TRBJ2-7; 8 positions match TRBD2. CDR3 length: 14 amino acids. Germline V lookup: CDR1 SQVTM, CDR2 ANQGSEA. With 5 bases clipped from V and 4 bases from J, the junction kept 10 bases outside the gene matches. The CDR3 is CSVIPRGGKYEQYF. CDR3 DNA: TGCAGCGTTATCCCCCGGGGGGGCAAGTACGAGCAGTACTTC.

This clone was observed a handful of times. V is TRBV6-5 and J is TRBJ1-2; maybe TRBD1 (5 bases). CDR1 is MNHEY, CDR2 SVGAGI, per germline. The CDR3 contains 12 residues. V gave up 5 bases and J gave up 8 bases, with 12 bases separating them. The CDR3 bases are TGTGCCAGCAGTCGCTCAGGGCTCGGCTACACCTTC. This encodes CASSRSGLGYTF.

The chain couples TRBV21-1 to TRBJ1-2; the D segment call TRBD1 is taken from the table without a DNA check. TRBV21-1 is given as a pseudogene. This CDR3 has 17 amino acids. DNA of the CDR3: TGTGCCAGCAGCAAAGATAGACATAACAAAGCTAACTATGGCTACACCTTC. Translated: CASSKDRHNKANYGYTF.

V usage is TRBV7-3 and J usage is TRBJ1-1, with D unresolved. Germline loops: CDR1 SGHTA, CDR2 FQGTGA. The V end was cut by 1 base, the J end by 1 base, with 7 bases between. This CDR3 is built from 14 residues. This chain's CDR3 is CASSLSRGNTEAFF. In DNA, the CDR3 is TGTGCCAGCAGCTTAAGCCGGGGGAACACTGAAGCTTTCTTT.

Points on this clone: Relative to the germline gene, one junction end is altered; a read error may explain this. V gene TRBV7-7 combines with J gene TRBJ1-3; 7 positions match TRBD1. This CDR3 has 14 residues. Per germline, CDR1 SSHAT and CDR2 FNYEAQ (reference sequence). The CDR3 DNA sequence: TGTGCTAGCAGCTCCGGGACAGCCGGAAACACCATATATTTT. It specifies CASSSGTAGNTIYF.

The genes are TRBV11-2 and TRBJ2-1; 8 bases align to TRBD2. Trimming cost V 1 base and J 4 bases; bases outside gene matches: 6. The CDR3 covers 16 residues. The germline gives CDR1 SGHAT, CDR2 FQNNGV. The CDR3 loop reads CASSLGGGRDYNEQFF. The CDR3, as DNA: TGTGCCAGCAGCTTAGGCGGGGGGAGGGATTACAATGAGCAGTTCTTC.

The chain joins TRBV7-2 to TRBJ1-2; D might be TRBD1 (5 bases). CDR1 SGHTA and CDR2 FQGNSA come from the germline V gene. This CDR3 comprises 13 residues. The ends were cut back, 1 base at V and 10 bases at J, with 13 bases in the middle. As DNA, the CDR3 is TGTGCCAGCAGCTTAGTGGGGCAGCCCCCCTACACCTTC. Translation gives CASSLVGQPPYTF.

The gene calls are TRBV18 and TRBJ1-2; 7 bases line up with TRBD1. The J segment lost 1 base and the V segment lost 2 bases, leaving 4 bases of the junction unmatched. In germline, CDR1 is KGHSH, CDR2 LQKENI. This CDR3 spans 15 amino acids. Here the CDR3 DNA reads TGTGCCAGCTCACCAACGACAGGGTATAACTATGGCTACACCTTC. Translated, it gives CASSPTTGYNYGYTF.

The chain recombines TRBV5-1 with TRBJ1-4, with D perhaps TRBD1 (6 bases). V lost 0 bases and J lost 7, with 13 bases in between. Germline-derived CDR1 and CDR2 are SGHRS and YFSETQ. The CDR3 consists of 15 residues. CDR3 residues: CASSLVGGLGEKLFF. CDR3 nucleotides: TGCGCCAGCAGCTTGGTGGGGGGGCTGGGTGAAAAACTGTTTTTT.

The gene calls are TRBV27 and TRBJ2-7, with 11 bases fitting TRBD1. The CDR3 consists of 16 residues. V trimming: 4 bases; J trimming: 4 bases; junction bases outside the gene matches: 9. The germline V gene encodes CDR1 MNHEY and CDR2 SMNVEV (reference sequence). The CDR3 sequence: CASSSLPGTGGYEQYF. DNA for the CDR3: TGTGCCAGCAGTTCACTCCCCGGGACAGGGGGATACGAGCAGTACTTC.

V usage is TRBV5-4 and J usage is TRBJ1-2; the match to TRBD1 covers 7 bases. Germline V gene data show CDR1 as SGHNT and CDR2 as YYREEE (reference sequence). V was clipped by 4 bases and J by 5 bases; unmatched bases: 23. CDR3 length: 19 residues. The CDR3 DNA is TGTGCCAGCAGCCCTCCCCCGGGACAGCCGTACCCATTTCAATATGGCTACACCTTC. Its translation is CASSPPPGQPYPFQYGYTF.

This chain joins TRBV29-1 and TRBJ2-7; 7 nucleotides line up with TRBD1. V lost 3 bases, J lost 5 bases, and 7 bases stayed unmatched. The germline gives CDR1 SQVTM, CDR2 ANQGSEA. This CDR3 comprises 13 residues. In DNA form, the CDR3 reads TGCAGCGTTGACCGACAGGGAGACCACGAGCAGTACTTC. It yields the protein CSVDRQGDHEQYF.

This rearrangement joins TRBV10-3 to TRBJ1-6; D ambiguous. The CDR3 length is 12 residues. V gave up 3 bases and J gave up 7 bases, with 4 bases separating them. The germline gives CDR1 ENHRY, CDR2 SYGVKD. The CDR3 DNA sequence: TGTGCCATCAGTGATATAAATTCACCCCTCCACTTT. Its protein product is CAISDINSPLHF.

The V call is TRBV6-1, the J call TRBJ1-1; D gene uncertain. Per germline, CDR1 MNHNS and CDR2 SASEGT. The CDR3 spans 13 residues. V was trimmed by 7 bases and J by 2 bases, leaving 11 bases between them. The CDR3 nucleotides are TGTGCCAGCACCGGACGGGGAAACACTGAAGCTTTCTTT. It is translated as CASTGRGNTEAFF.

The CDR3 DNA is TGTGCCAGCAGCTTACTCGGACAGGGGGCTTACGAGCAGTACTTC. As protein: CASSLLGQGAYEQYF. This chain joins TRBV11-3 and TRBJ2-7; 11 bases are shared with TRBD1. Germline values: CDR1 SGHNT, CDR2 YENEEA. V lost 2 bases, J lost 4 bases, and 4 bases stayed unmatched. CDR3 length equals 15 residues.

CDR3 nucleotide sequence: TGCGCCAGCAACCGGGCAGGGGGTTCCCACGAGCAGTACTTC. As protein: CASNRAGGSHEQYF. The chain couples TRBV10-2 to TRBJ2-7; TRBD1 matches at 7 bases. The length of the CDR3 is 14 residues. J gave up 5 bases and V 7 bases, and 11 bases lay outside the gene matches. Germline values: CDR1 WSHSY, CDR2 SAAADI.

The chain carries TRBV6-5 and TRBJ2-7, with 7 positions matching TRBD1. Germline V gene lookup returns CDR1 MNHEY and CDR2 SVGAGI. With 8 bases clipped from V and 0 bases from J, the junction kept 7 bases outside the gene matches. CDR3 length: 14 amino acids. CDR3: CASRRDSASYEQYF. CDR3 in DNA: TGTGCCAGCCGACGGGACAGTGCCTCCTACGAGCAGTACTTC.

This chain connects TRBV7-9 to TRBJ1-3; D is undetermined. Germline CDR1 SEHNR, CDR2 FQNEAQ (reference sequence). The CDR3 sequence is 17 residues long. Between the trimmed V and J ends, which lost 6 bases and 3 bases, there was a span of 21 bases. CDR3 protein: CASRRGDIQKGGNTIYF. The CDR3 nucleotides read TGTGCCAGCAGGCGGGGAGATATCCAAAAGGGTGGAAACACCATATATTTT.